These 17 T cell receptor beta chains came from one sample sequenced in a study of blood T cell repertoires in COVID-19 (TCRdb year 2020). Library preparation was by the immunoSEQ multiplex PCR assay. TCRdb re-hosts the immuneACCESS table, in-frame sequences only. Its copies lack some clones; in the studies checked, an unresolved V gene accounts for under half of them, and the cause for the rest is not known. This sample comprises about 220,000 clones, about 78% of them detected only once. The ten largest clones represent roughly 7% of the sample. The sequenced material came from peripheral blood. Receptors were obtained from a woman in her 70s with acute or convalescent COVID-19.

The chain couples TRBV19 to TRBJ1-5, with a weak D call TRBD1 (6 bases). V was clipped by 5 bases and J by 4 bases, with 9 bases between them. CDR1 and CDR2 from the germline V gene are LNHDA and SQIVND (reference sequence). This CDR3 has 13 amino acids. Here the CDR3 reads CASSADRNQPQHF. The CDR3 region has the DNA TGTGCCAGTAGTGCGGACAGAAATCAGCCCCAGCATTTT.

This clone has a handful of counts. The chain recombines TRBV6-6 with TRBJ2-5; 7 bases agree with TRBD1. This CDR3 has 15 residues. Trimming took 6 bases from V and 2 from J; bases not matched to a gene: 9. CDR1 is MNHNY and CDR2 is SVGAGI in the germline V gene (reference sequence). CDR3 loop: CASRRDRVGQETQYF. CDR3 bases: TGTGCCAGCAGACGAGACAGGGTGGGACAAGAGACCCAGTACTTC.

The chain links TRBV7-2 to TRBJ2-7, with 10 positions matching TRBD1. This CDR3 is 15 amino acids long. Germline lookup yields CDR1 SGHTA and CDR2 FQGNSA. The ends lost 5 bases at V and 4 bases at J; junction bases unmatched: 8. In nucleotides, the CDR3 is TGTGCCAGCAGCGAAAGGGGACAGGGGCTGTACGAGCAGTACTTC. This translates into CASSERGQGLYEQYF.

The genes are TRBV11-3 and TRBJ2-7; the D gene is possibly TRBD2 (5 bases). Deletions cut 3 bases from V and 0 bases from J, with 6 bases between. The germline CDR1 and CDR2 sequences are SGHNT and YENEEA. This CDR3 is 13 amino acids long. In nucleotides, the CDR3 is TGTGCCAGCAGCTTCGGGGACTCCTACGAGCAGTACTTC. Its protein product is CASSFGDSYEQYF. The full variable domain, rest sourced from reference TRBV11-3 and TRBJ2-7, is EAGVVQSPRYKIIEKKQPVAFWCNPISGHNTLYWYLQNLGQGPELLIRYENEEAVDDSQLPKDRFSAERLKGVDSTLKIQPAELGDSAVYLCASSFGDSYEQYFGPGTRLTVT.

This chain links TRBV7-3 with TRBJ2-1; TRBD2 matches at 13 bases. CDR1 is SGHTA, CDR2 FQGTGA, per germline. CDR3 length: 17 amino acids. V lost 2 bases to trimming and J lost 8 bases; unmatched junction nucleotides: 9. The CDR3 nucleotides are TGTGCCAGCAGCTTATACGCGGGACTAGCGGGGAGGGATGAGCAGTTCTTC. It yields the protein CASSLYAGLAGRDEQFF. The full variable domain, in which reference TRBV7-3 and TRBJ2-1 provide the parts outside the CDR3, is GAGVSQTPSNKVTEKGKYVELRCDPISGHTALYWYRQSLGQGPEFLIYFQGTGAADDSGLPNDRFFAVRPEGSVSTLKIQRTERGDSAVYLCASSLYAGLAGRDEQFFGPGTRLTVL.

J is TRBJ2-5 and V is TRBV19; 11 nucleotides align to TRBD2. V gave up 3 bases and J gave up 1 base; unmatched junction bases: 4. Germline V gene data show CDR1 as LNHDA and CDR2 as SQIVND (reference sequence). CDR3 length equals 16 residues. This CDR3 reads CASSIGTSGSQETQYF. For the CDR3, the DNA is TGTGCCAGTAGTATTGGGACTAGCGGATCCCAAGAGACCCAGTACTTC.

The CDR3 DNA is TGTGCCTGGAGTGTGGCAGGGCTGGCCGAGCAGTACGTC. This encodes CAWSVAGLAEQYV. This chain links TRBV30 with TRBJ2-7, with D perhaps TRBD1 (5 bases). Between the trimmed V and J ends, which lost 0 bases and 6 bases, there was a span of 12 bases. The V gene's germline CDR1 is GTSNPN and CDR2 SVGIG (reference sequence). This CDR3 contains 13 residues.

The chain uses TRBV19 and TRBJ1-5; D gene uncertain. The CDR3 loop spans 13 amino acids. Germline CDR1 is LNHDA and CDR2 is SQIVND (reference sequence). V gave up 3 bases and J gave up 3 bases, with 6 bases separating them. CDR3: CASSISFNQPQHF. The CDR3, as DNA: TGTGCCAGTAGTATTTCATTCAATCAGCCCCAGCATTTT.

This clone was recorded once. This rearrangement joins TRBV15 to TRBJ2-2, with no clear D. V was trimmed by 3 bases and J by 8 bases, leaving 7 bases between them. Germline V lookup: CDR1 LNHNV, CDR2 YYDKDF (reference sequence). This CDR3 contains 12 residues. CDR3 in DNA: TGTGCCACCAGCAGCCACCTAGGGGAGCTGTTTTTT. It specifies CATSSHLGELFF.

This sequence joins TRBV3-1 (or the pseudogene TRBV3-2) and TRBJ2-1; TRBD2 aligns across 7 bases. CDR1 is LGHDT and CDR2 is YNNKEL in the germline V gene (reference sequence). This CDR3 is built from 15 residues. V shed 6 bases and J 8 bases; nucleotides not matched to a gene: 13. The CDR3 protein is CASRGTSAGRDEQFF. CDR3 nucleotide sequence: TGTGCCAGCAGGGGTACTAGCGCCGGTCGCGATGAGCAGTTCTTC.

V is TRBV2 and J is TRBJ1-1; perhaps TRBD1 as D (5 bases). The V end lost 9 bases, the J end lost 7 bases, and 18 bases lay between the germline ends. The CDR3 sequence is 13 residues long. The germline V gene has CDR1 SNHLY and CDR2 FYNNEI. As DNA, the CDR3 is TGTGCCAGTGAGACTAGTCCGGGACTTGAAGCTTTCTTT. This gives the protein CASETSPGLEAFF.

The chain joins TRBV5-1 to TRBJ2-1, with 7 bases identical to TRBD1. V was pared by 4 bases and J by 5 bases, with 6 bases of the junction left unmatched. CDR1 is SGHRS and CDR2 is YFSETQ in the germline V gene. The CDR3 sequence is 14 residues long. CDR3 DNA: TGCGCCAGCAGCCTGAGGACAGGTAACAATGAGCAGTTCTTC. Its translation is CASSLRTGNNEQFF.

This chain connects TRBV2 to TRBJ2-7; 7 bases align to TRBD1. Germline V gene sequence: CDR1 SNHLY, CDR2 FYNNEI. V was clipped by 6 bases and J by 5 bases; unmatched bases: 4. There are 12 residues in the CDR3. CDR3 sequence (DNA): TGTGCCAGCAGATCGCAGGGGGACGAGCAGTACTTC. Protein sequence: CASRSQGDEQYF.

This chain links TRBV23-1 with TRBJ2-5, with D perhaps TRBD2 (5 bases). TRBV23-1 is annotated as an ORF whose role is uncertain. V lost 10 bases and J 9 bases, leaving 12 bases between the germline ends. The CDR3 runs 10 residues. As DNA, the CDR3 is TGCGCCATCCCGAGGGAATCCCAGTACTTC. Protein sequence: CAIPRESQYF.

The J gene is TRBJ2-3, the V gene TRBV6-5; the D is unclear. CDR3 length: 14 amino acids. Germline loops: CDR1 MNHEY, CDR2 SVGAGI. Trimming removed 0 bases at V and 6 bases at J, with 10 bases between. As DNA, the CDR3 is TGTGCCAGCAGTTACTCGAGGAAAGCGGATACGCAGTATTTT. Translating gives CASSYSRKADTQYF.

CDR3 in DNA: TGTGCCAGCAGCTTAGGAGGACTAGGATACAACAATGAGCAGTTCTTC. This gives the protein CASSLGGLGYNNEQFF. This chain joins TRBV11-2 and TRBJ2-1; 7 bases match TRBD2. Germline CDR1 and CDR2: SGHAT and FQNNGV. CDR3 length: 16 amino acids. Trimming removed 1 base from V and 5 bases from J; junction bases left unmatched: 8.

The sample holds a few counts of this clone. The gene calls are TRBV5-8 and TRBJ2-3; maybe TRBD2 (6 bases). The CDR3 contains 16 residues. The V end was cut by 2 bases, the J end by 1 base, with 14 bases between. Germline assignment: CDR1 SGHTS and CDR2 YDEGEE. The CDR3 is CASSFGSGEGTDTQYF. As DNA, the CDR3 is TGTGCCAGCAGCTTTGGTTCCGGGGAGGGCACAGATACGCAGTATTTT.